The next 29 T cell receptor beta chains were all read from a single sample in a study of regulatory T cells in long-lasting Graves disease. The time point denotes: newly diagnosed GD, antithyroid drugs for less than 3 months. The TCR library was made from RNA that had been extracted from PBMCs in TRIzol. Researchers made TCR beta libraries by using iRepertoire HTBI primers and running Arm-PCR on CDR3 regions. TCRdb passed the multiplex PCR reads through MiXCR, listing each CDR3 protein once. The table has around 400,000 distinct CDR3 sequences, over 14% seen once; the top ten hold approximately 7.8%. These data also featured in a second study, about T cells in Graves' hyperthyroidism and ophthalmopathy.

Sequenced here: peripheral blood mononuclear cells (PBMCs), sampled at new diagnosis, from a patient treated with antithyroid drugs. These receptors came from a woman aged 40 to 55 with Graves disease.

The rearrangement uses TRBV11-3 and TRBJ2-2, with 9 bases fitting TRBD1. The CDR3 covers 17 residues. Germline trimming cut 2 bases from V and 5 bases from J; bases unmatched to any gene: 9. CDR1 is SGHNT and CDR2 is YENEEA in the germline V gene. The chain's CDR3 is CASSLIQGARETGELFF. The DNA for the CDR3 is TGTGCCAGCAGCTTAATACAGGGGGCGCGGGAGACCGGGGAGCTGTTTTTT.

This clonotype was counted only a few times. The junction differs from germline at one of its ends, possibly a read error. V and J are TRBV5-1 and TRBJ1-1; 7 bases are shared with TRBD1. The germline CDR1 and CDR2 sequences are SGHRS and YFSETQ. The CDR3 covers 14 residues. CDR3 sequence reads: CASSFGDSNTEAFF. CDR3 DNA: TGTGCCAGCAGCTTTGGGGACAGTAACACTGAAGCTTTCTTT.

This clonotype was seen many times. This chain joins TRBV2 and TRBJ2-1; 10 bases match TRBD2. Germline assignment: CDR1 SNHLY and CDR2 FYNNEI. The CDR3 spans 15 residues. J was trimmed by 4 bases and V by 7 bases; bases with no gene match: 7. CDR3 sequence reads: CASNLGLALYNEQFF. The CDR3 DNA reads as TGTGCCAGCAACCTGGGACTAGCGCTTTACAATGAGCAGTTCTTC.

V is TRBV14 and J is TRBJ2-2, with 10 nucleotides matching TRBD1. V lost 3 bases to trimming and J lost 1 base; unmatched junction nucleotides: 5. CDR1 is SGHDN and CDR2 is FVKESK in the germline V gene. This CDR3 is 17 amino acids long. The DNA for the CDR3 is TGTGCCAGCAGCCAGCCAAGGACAGGGGGGAACACCGGGGAGCTGTTTTTT. The encoded protein is CASSQPRTGGNTGELFF.

This clonotype is medium-sized. V usage is TRBV27 and J usage is TRBJ2-3; TRBD2 matches at 11 bases. Losses at the gene ends were 7 bases for V and 8 bases for J; bases not matched to a gene: 14. CDR1 and CDR2 from the germline V gene are MNHEY and SMNVEV (reference sequence). The CDR3 is made up of 16 amino acids. The chain's CDR3 is CASNEGLAGGIGTQYF. The CDR3 DNA sequence: TGTGCCAGCAATGAAGGGCTAGCGGGAGGTATCGGTACGCAGTATTTT.

CDR3 nucleotides: TGCAGTGCGTCCCGGCTAGGTGAAGCTTTCTTT. This codes for CSASRLGEAFF. This chain links TRBV20-1 with TRBJ1-1; D call uncertain. V lost 6 bases and J lost 7, with 12 bases in between. The germline V gene encodes CDR1 DFQATT and CDR2 SNEGSKA (reference sequence). The CDR3 is 11 amino acids.

The rearrangement links TRBV19 to TRBJ2-3, with 9 bases identical to TRBD1. The CDR3 contains 17 residues. Trimming took 3 bases from V and 3 from J; bases not matched to a gene: 10. Germline CDR1 reads LNHDA; CDR2 reads SQIVND (reference sequence). The CDR3 nucleotides are TGTGCCAGTAGTATGAACGGACCGGGACAGGGTACAGATACGCAGTATTTT. It codes for CASSMNGPGQGTDTQYF.

This clonotype was counted once. The chain employs TRBV4-2 and TRBJ2-1; 12 bases align to TRBD2. With V trimmed by 2 bases and J by 5 bases, 10 bases remained unmatched. The germline V gene has CDR1 LGHNA and CDR2 YNFKEQ. This CDR3 has 18 amino acids. Here the CDR3 reads CASSQFSSGRAPNNEQFF. The CDR3 bases are TGTGCCAGCAGCCAATTCTCTAGCGGGAGGGCCCCGAACAATGAGCAGTTCTTC.

In this sample, this clonotype turned up many times. The chain couples TRBV7-8 to TRBJ2-2; D is unresolved. Germline assignment: CDR1 SGHVS and CDR2 FQNEAQ. The CDR3 length is 12 residues. The V and J ends lost 5 bases and 7 bases respectively, with 8 bases between them. This CDR3 reads CASSPVIGELFF. Written as DNA, the CDR3 is TGTGCCAGCAGCCCCGTGATCGGGGAGCTGTTTTTT.

J is TRBJ2-4 and V is TRBV7-2, with TRBD2 identical over 9 bases. The CDR3 spans 19 residues. V lost 4 bases and J lost 0; bases outside the gene matches: 13. Germline CDR1 SGHTA, CDR2 FQGNSA. CDR3 DNA: TGTGCCAGCAGCTCATATAGCGGGGGTGCGCCTCTAGCCAAAAACATTCAGTACTTC. Its protein product is CASSSYSGGAPLAKNIQYF.

The CDR3, as DNA: TGTGCCAGCAGCTCGTCAGGGGGCACTGAAAAACTGTTTTTT. It is translated as CASSSSGGTEKLFF. J is TRBJ1-4 and V is TRBV28; 8 nucleotides align to TRBD1. J was trimmed by 7 bases and V by 6 bases; bases with no gene match: 7. There are 14 residues in the CDR3. Germline-derived CDR1 and CDR2 are MDHEN and SYDVKM.

This clonotype was seen many times. The V call is TRBV6-2 or TRBV6-3, the J call TRBJ2-7, with TRBD1 matching over 7 bases. Trimming cost V 0 bases and J 3 bases; bases outside gene matches: 11. Germline loops: CDR1 MNHEY, CDR2 SVGEGT. The length of the CDR3 is 17 residues. CDR3 sequence (DNA): TGTGCCAGCAGTTACTCCCGCGGACAGGCCCGATACTACGAGCAGTACTTC. Its protein product is CASSYSRGQARYYEQYF.

Details on this clonotype: Just one base apart from a much larger clone, this may be a read error. Because it lacks the conserved phenylalanine or tryptophan at the end, this CDR3 is likely a read error. This sequence joins TRBV18 and TRBJ1-1, with 8 bases lining up with TRBD1. The CDR3 covers 14 residues. CDR1 is KGHSH, CDR2 LQKENI, per germline. The trim removed 6 bases at V and 2 bases at J, leaving 5 bases unmatched. CDR3 DNA: TGTGCCAGCTCGGTCGGACAGGGAAACACTGAAGCTTTCTCT. As protein: CASSVGQGNTEAFS.

There are many counts of this clonotype. This chain links TRBV12-3 or TRBV12-4 with TRBJ2-5; a weak D match, TRBD2 (6 bases). The CDR3 sequence is 16 residues long. With 2 bases removed from V and 2 bases from J, the gap between germline ends came to 15 bases. CDR3 coding DNA: TGTGCCAGCAGTTTACGCGGCGGGACCATGCAAGAGACCCAGTACTTC. Amino acids: CASSLRGGTMQETQYF.

To note about this clonotype: A much larger clone differs by one base, so this may be a read error. This chain connects TRBV5-1 to TRBJ2-7, with D possibly called TRBD1 or TRBD2 (6 bases each). Trimming cost V 4 bases and J 6 bases, with 26 bases left between them. The CDR3 has 17 amino acids. Germline CDR1 is SGHRS and CDR2 is YFSETQ. CDR3 bases: TGCGCCAGCAGCACCGAGGGGGGATCAGGGCAATGGGGCGAGCAGTACTTC. It encodes CASSTEGGSGQWGEQYF.

The chain has TRBV6-2 or TRBV6-3 and TRBJ2-1, with 11 positions matching TRBD1. With V trimmed by 6 bases and J by 7 bases, 8 bases remained unmatched. This CDR3 is built from 15 residues. The V gene's germline CDR1 is MNHEY and CDR2 SVGEGT. The CDR3 bases are TGTGCCAGCAGCTCAGGACAGGGGGCTCCAAATGAGCAGTTCTTC. It is translated as CASSSGQGAPNEQFF.

This clonotype was seen repeatedly, ten times or more. V and J are TRBV5-1 and TRBJ1-3; no reliable D call. Per germline, CDR1 SGHRS and CDR2 YFSETQ. The CDR3 runs 14 residues. The ends were cut back, 3 bases at V and 1 base at J, with 8 bases in the middle. For the CDR3, the DNA is TGCGCCAGCAGCTCCCAGGTATCTGGAAACACCATATATTTT. Translation gives CASSSQVSGNTIYF.

In its sample, this clonotype was seen many times. The chain joins TRBV12-3 or TRBV12-4 to TRBJ2-1, with 7 nucleotides matching TRBD2. Trimming cost V 3 bases and J 3 bases; bases outside gene matches: 14. CDR3 length equals 18 residues. Written as DNA, the CDR3 is TGTGCCAGCAGTTTTGGGGGGGGGGTGATAGCGGTCTACAATGAGCAGTTCTTC. The encoded protein is CASSFGGGVIAVYNEQFF.

This clonotype was counted only a few times. This chain joins TRBV6-1 and TRBJ2-3, with 9 bases lining up with TRBD2. V trimming: 8 bases; J trimming: 3 bases; junction bases outside the gene matches: 3. The germline V gene has CDR1 MNHNS and CDR2 SASEGT. The length of the CDR3 is 13 residues. For the CDR3, the DNA is TGTGCCAGCGGCGGGAGGGGAACAGATACGCAGTATTTT. Translation: CASGGRGTDTQYF.

The CDR3 spells CASSEELGSYNEQFF. Here the CDR3 DNA reads TGTGCCAGCAGTGAAGAGCTGGGCTCCTACAATGAGCAGTTCTTC. The chain carries TRBV2 and TRBJ2-1; D call uncertain. Germline values: CDR1 SNHLY, CDR2 FYNNEI. V was pared by 1 base and J by 0 bases, with 7 bases between. The CDR3 is made up of 15 amino acids.

Many counts were recorded for this clonotype. The chain links TRBV2 to TRBJ1-4; 9 bases are a match to TRBD1. CDR3 length: 17 amino acids. Germline assignment: CDR1 SNHLY and CDR2 FYNNEI. Trimming removed 6 bases from V and 5 bases from J; junction bases left unmatched: 13. CDR3: CASRTGGSGLGNEKLFF. CDR3 nucleotide sequence: TGTGCCAGCAGAACAGGGGGCTCTGGTCTTGGCAATGAAAAACTGTTTTTT.

In its sample, this clonotype was seen many times. The chain joins TRBV28 to TRBJ2-5, with D hard to call. The CDR3 is 14 residues long. V lost 1 base and J 5 bases, leaving 11 bases between the germline ends. In germline, CDR1 is MDHEN, CDR2 SYDVKM. The CDR3 nucleotides read TGTGCCAGCAGTTTATCAGGTTTACCGGAGACCCAGTACTTC. Translating it yields CASSLSGLPETQYF.

This clonotype was seen ten or more times. The genes are TRBV5-1 and TRBJ2-1; TRBD2 matches 15 bases. V lost 4 bases, J lost 4 bases, and 3 bases stayed unmatched. Germline loops: CDR1 SGHRS, CDR2 YFSETQ. This CDR3 is 16 amino acids long. The CDR3 sequence: CASSPGLAGGYNEQFF. The CDR3 region has the DNA TGCGCCAGCAGCCCGGGACTAGCGGGAGGATACAATGAGCAGTTCTTC.

This chain joins TRBV4-2 and TRBJ2-7, with D maybe TRBD2 (6 bases). The V gene's germline CDR1 is LGHNA and CDR2 YNFKEQ. This CDR3 has 14 amino acids. Trimming took off 0 bases at V and 7 bases at J, with 13 bases between the two ends. The CDR3 spells CASSQERRDGEQYF. The CDR3 nucleotides read TGTGCCAGCAGCCAAGAGAGGCGGGACGGTGAGCAGTACTTC.

The chain carries TRBV25-1 and TRBJ1-2, with a possible D match to TRBD1 (5 bases). The V gene's germline CDR1 is MGHDK and CDR2 SYGVNS. Trimming took 3 bases from V and 4 from J, leaving 9 bases between them. The CDR3 is made up of 13 amino acids. CDR3 DNA: TGTGCCAGCAGTGATGACAGATTCTATGGCTACACCTTC. Translating gives CASSDDRFYGYTF.

This chain uses TRBV7-2 with TRBJ1-5; D remains unclear. This CDR3 comprises 11 residues. Germline V gene data show CDR1 as SGHTA and CDR2 as FQGNSA. The ends were cut back, 8 bases at V and 7 bases at J, with 9 bases in the middle. The DNA of the CDR3 is TGTGCCAGCGGGGAGGCCCAGCCCCAGCATTTT. Its translation: CASGEAQPQHF.

This clonotype has at least ten counts. V is TRBV20-1 and J is TRBJ1-1, with D perhaps TRBD1 (5 bases). Germline CDR1 DFQATT, CDR2 SNEGSKA (reference sequence). The CDR3 covers 15 residues. The V end lost 0 bases, the J end lost 0 bases, and 11 bases lay between the germline ends. CDR3 DNA: TGCAGTGCTAGAGATCCGGGACGGATGAACACTGAAGCTTTCTTT. This gives the protein CSARDPGRMNTEAFF.

This clonotype was seen at least ten times. This chain joins TRBV15 and TRBJ2-5; the D call may be TRBD1 or TRBD2 (5 bases each). The CDR3 runs 12 residues. Trimming shortened V by 4 bases and J by 5 bases, and 8 bases separated the two germline ends. The germline CDR1 and CDR2 sequences are LNHNV and YYDKDF (reference sequence). CDR3: CATSKWGETQYF. For the CDR3, the DNA is TGTGCCACCAGCAAATGGGGGGAGACCCAGTACTTC. Together with reference TRBV15 and TRBJ2-5, the CDR3 gives the full variable domain: DAMVIQNPRYQVTQFGKPVTLSCSQTLNHNVMYWYQQKSSQAPKLLFHYYDKDFNNEADTPDNFQSRRPNTSFCFLDIRSPGLGDTAMYLCATSKWGETQYFGPGTRLLVL.

This clonotype was seen many times. The rearrangement links TRBV6-2 or TRBV6-3 to TRBJ2-7; 11 nucleotides line up with TRBD1. Trimming at V came to 6 bases and at J to 2 bases, leaving 9 bases not matched to a gene. Germline assignment: CDR1 MNHEY and CDR2 SVGEGT. The CDR3 is 16 amino acids. The CDR3 DNA reads TGTGCCAGCAGCCCTAGGACAGGGGGCTTGACCTACGAGCAGTACTTC. Its protein is CASSPRTGGLTYEQYF.